The present TCR beta chain was sequenced within a study of T cells in Graves' hyperthyroidism and ophthalmopathy. This clonotype was recorded at least ten times. Germline V CDR1 and CDR2: ENHRY, SYGVKD. Trimming stripped 4 bases from V and 9 bases from J, with 16 bases between. CDR3 size: 15 residues. Researchers took RNA transcripts and amplified the TCR beta CDR3 regions from them. The TCR CDR3 first-round RT-PCR relied on the HTBI primer set. A single record per CDR3 protein comes from TCRdb applying MiXCR to the multiplex PCR reads. The repertoire holds about 420,000 distinct CDR3 sequences, with roughly an eighth as singletons.

The chain couples TRBV10-3 to TRBJ1-6; unclear D gene. The sequence was obtained from a woman under 30 with Graves' hyperthyroidism. Sequenced material: blood. The CDR3 bases are TGTGCCATCAGTGCTGCACCTTTACCAACTTCACCCCTCCACTTT. Amino acid sequence: CAISAAPLPTSPLHF.